This T cell receptor beta chain was sequenced for a study of T cell responses to AZD1222 COVID-19 vaccine (TCRdb year 2021). Some background on the complete study: A total of under 250 trial participants underwent TCR sequencing, of whom nearly 210 had received two doses of AZD1222 and roughly 26 had received two doses of the MenACWY control vaccine. Trial participants were enrolled by age into 18-55, 56-69 and 70-plus year subgroups, with 148, 28 and 57 TCR-sequenced participants respectively.

Results the study describes overall, beyond this receptor: Most participants were white British and females outnumbered males, and the authors suggested that clonal diversity may have been underestimated. Because no samples from the day 14 peak response were available, repertoires could be characterized only after the peak T cell response. Conclusions about previously exposed vaccinees were limited because only a handful of AZD1222 recipients were SARS-CoV-2 seropositive at baseline. The whole spike protein was spanned by vaccine-associated CD4 TCRs, and dominant responses were seen in regions 160-218 and 743-854. In the small 56-69-year group, the increase in depth fell short of significance, most likely because of low power. Spike-specific TCR breadth and depth rose significantly after two AZD1222 doses compared with day 0 and with MenACWY recipients. Epitopes outside the regions mutated in the B.1.351 and B.1.1.7 variants were reportedly recognized by nearly half of the unique spike-specific TCRs.

Remarks on this clone: Its antigen remains undetermined. There are no base qualities to consult, and no much larger clone falls within one base.

V is reduced by 6 bases and J by 2 bases, leaving a spacing of 15 bases between them. The CDR3 runs 15 residues from the cysteine to the phenylalanine. Just the 45-base CDR3 DNA is kept, in frame starting at base 1. The germline V gene provides CDR1 SNHLY and CDR2 FYNNEI. The CDR3 regions of human TCRbeta chains were analyzed by immunosequencing. The study's processing was this. Repertoire TCRs were matched against a reference library of SARS-CoV-2-specific TCRs generated with the MIRA antigen-specificity platform. Breadth was defined as the fraction of unique TCRs that were SARS-CoV-2-associated, and depth was defined as the fraction of total T cells that were SARS-CoV-2-associated. Using the MIRA data, each spike-specific TCR was assigned both to the spike region to which the TCR was reactive and to a CD4 or CD8 class. Log10-transformed breadth and depth values were compared by one-way ANOVA with Sidak's multiple comparisons tests. TCRdb limited this immuneACCESS table to in-frame rearrangements with V and J called. A share of clones is missing; checked studies link under half to unresolved V genes, and the rest is unexplained. That table furnishes V, J and clone size, whereas the DNA furnished D and trimming. The sample table holds about 140,000 clones, of which roughly 88% were seen once. About 2% of the sample lies in the top ten.

The sample's time point label is to be understood as: about 28 days (+/-7) after the second vaccine dose. Because spike-specific TCR depth and breadth did not differ between the two schedules, AZD1222 recipients who got a second dose at roughly 4 weeks were pooled with those who got a second dose at roughly 12 weeks. Samples from vaccinated people were obtained from the UK trials COV001 and COV002, which included a single-blind randomized controlled phase 2/3 trial of AZD1222 (ChAdOx1 nCoV-19) in healthy adults. Trial participant PBMC samples were collected at day 0 and day 28 after the second dose for TCRbeta chain sequencing.

The sequence derives from an adult who received the AZD1222 COVID-19 vaccine. Sequenced here: peripheral blood, sampled 28 days after the second AZD1222 dose. The V gene is TRBV2 and the J gene is TRBJ2-3, with the identity of the D gene unclear. The CDR3 protein: CASRKQPLSTDTQYF. The nucleotide sequence reads as follows: TGTGCCAGCAGGAAACAGCCTCTGTCCACAGATACGCAGTATTTT. The CDR3, completed at both ends by the reference TRBV2 and TRBJ2-3 genes, gives the full variable domain EPEVTQTPSHQVTQMGQEVILRCVPISNHLYFYWYRQILGQKVEFLVSFYNNEISEKSEIFDDQFSVERPDGSNFTLKIRSTKLEDSAMYFCASRKQPLSTDTQYFGPGTRLTVL.